This passage covers 14 T cell receptor beta chains from one sample sequenced in a study of T cells in Graves' hyperthyroidism and ophthalmopathy (dated by TCRdb to the late 2010s). The library was made by multiplex PCR. TCRdb names Illumina HiSeq 2000 as the instrument used. The TCR beta CDR3 regions were amplified from the RNA transcripts. A first-round RT-PCR of the TCR CDR3 used the HTBI primer set with the Qiagen OneStep RT-PCR kit. Through fastp at Q25 and MiXCR, TCRdb rebuilt clones from the public reads, retaining in-frame beta chains. Rows matching on CDR3 protein sequence are summarized as one entry with the most common DNA and genes. Counted in this sample were 550,000 to 650,000 distinct CDR3 sequences; 14% of them appeared once. Of the sample, about 15% is held by the ten largest clones. Sequenced sample: blood. The origin of the receptors is a woman between 40 and 50 years old with Graves' hyperthyroidism.

There are many counts of this clonotype. CDR3 nucleotide sequence: TGTGCCAGCAGTTTGGACCCCGAATCCAAAAACATTCAGTACTTC. Its translation is CASSLDPESKNIQYF. The V gene is TRBV28, the J gene TRBJ2-4; D unclear. The ends were cut back, 3 bases at V and 2 bases at J, with 11 bases in the middle. This CDR3 spans 15 amino acids. Germline V gene lookup returns CDR1 MDHEN and CDR2 SYDVKM. The full variable domain, its missing parts supplied by reference TRBV28 and TRBJ2-4, is DVKVTQSSRYLVKRTGEKVFLECVQDMDHENMFWYRQDPGLGLRLIYFSYDVKMKEKGDIPEGYSVSREKKERFSLILESASTNQTSMYLCASSLDPESKNIQYFGAGTRLSVL.

This clonotype came up many times. The chain recombines TRBV5-1 with TRBJ2-1, with no clear D. Trimming removed 2 bases at V and 0 bases at J, with 15 bases between. The CDR3 sequence is 17 residues long. In germline, CDR1 is SGHRS, CDR2 YFSETQ. CDR3 amino acids: CASSFTPRVGSYNEQFF. In DNA form, the CDR3 reads TGCGCCAGCAGCTTTACCCCTCGTGTGGGCTCCTACAATGAGCAGTTCTTC.

In its sample, this clonotype was seen many times. V usage is TRBV2 and J usage is TRBJ2-7; 9 nucleotides line up with TRBD2. Per germline, CDR1 SNHLY and CDR2 FYNNEI. Trimming at V came to 2 bases and at J to 2 bases, leaving 10 bases not matched to a gene. The CDR3 is 17 amino acids. The CDR3 loop reads CASSELPGLALTYEQYF. CDR3 nucleotides: TGTGCCAGCAGTGAACTACCGGGACTAGCCTTAACCTACGAGCAGTACTTC.

This clonotype has a count of ten or more. The chain is built from TRBV29-1 and TRBJ2-1; D not certain. Trimming stripped 5 bases from V and 4 bases from J, with 9 bases between. The CDR3 loop spans 12 amino acids. Germline-derived CDR1 and CDR2 are SQVTM and ANQGSEA. The DNA for the CDR3 is TGCAGCGTTCTATCCGAGTACAATGAGCAGTTCTTC. Translating it yields CSVLSEYNEQFF.

The table lists this clonotype with many counts. J is TRBJ2-3 and V is TRBV7-9; no firm D call. V was trimmed by 1 base and J by 4 bases, leaving 9 bases between them. The CDR3 is 14 amino acids. CDR1 is SEHNR and CDR2 is FQNEAQ in the germline V gene (reference sequence). CDR3 sequence (DNA): TGTGCCAGCAGCTTAGTCACCCTTGCAGATACGCAGTATTTT. This gives the protein CASSLVTLADTQYF.

This clonotype has a count of ten or more. The chain couples TRBV12-3 or TRBV12-4 to TRBJ2-5, with 7 bases that match TRBD1. The CDR3 extends over 14 amino acids. Germline trimming cut 4 bases from V and 1 base from J; bases unmatched to any gene: 3. CDR3: CASSSGQVQETQYF. CDR3 nucleotides: TGTGCCAGCAGTTCTGGACAGGTCCAAGAGACCCAGTACTTC.

This clonotype showed up many times. This chain uses TRBV11-1 with TRBJ2-3, with D possibly being TRBD2 (6 bases). V was trimmed by 6 bases and J by 2 bases, leaving 12 bases between them. CDR3 length: 14 residues. Looked up from germline, CDR1 is SGHAT and CDR2 is FQDESV (reference sequence). CDR3 amino acids: CASSNGRDTDTQYF. Here the CDR3 DNA reads TGTGCCAGCAGTAACGGGAGAGACACAGATACGCAGTATTTT.

The chain links TRBV7-9 to TRBJ1-1; D is perhaps TRBD1 (5 bases). The CDR3 runs 15 residues. Germline V CDR1 and CDR2: SEHNR, FQNEAQ (reference sequence). V was trimmed by 5 bases and J by 1 base, leaving 14 bases between them. The CDR3 bases are TGTGCCAGCAGCCGACCCATCACAGGGAACACTGAAGCTTTCTTT. Amino acid sequence: CASSRPITGNTEAFF.

This CDR3 is CASSIDGSNEQFF. The CDR3 DNA reads TGCGCCAGCAGTATTGACGGAAGCAATGAGCAGTTCTTC. The chain couples TRBV5-1 to TRBJ2-1; unclear D gene. CDR3 length: 13 amino acids. V lost 5 bases to trimming and J lost 6 bases, with 12 bases between them. Germline V lookup: CDR1 SGHRS, CDR2 YFSETQ.

This clonotype has just a few counts. J is TRBJ1-2 and V is TRBV24-1, with TRBD1 matching 8 bases. V lost 3 bases to trimming and J lost 5 bases; unmatched junction nucleotides: 10. Germline V gene data show CDR1 as KGHDR and CDR2 as SFDVKD. This CDR3 is 16 amino acids long. CDR3 DNA sequence: TGTGCCACCAGTGATGCCAAGCCGACAGGGGTATATGGCTACACCTTC. Its translation is CATSDAKPTGVYGYTF.

The chain couples TRBV27 to TRBJ2-3; D may be TRBD1 or TRBD2 (5 bases each). Germline values: CDR1 MNHEY, CDR2 SMNVEV (reference sequence). The germline V and J ends were trimmed by 6 bases and 5 bases, with 12 bases remaining between them. This CDR3 is 13 amino acids long. The CDR3 here is CASRGVVGDTQYF. DNA of the CDR3: TGTGCCAGCAGGGGGGTAGTTGGAGATACGCAGTATTTT.

This clonotype was recorded at least ten times. This rearrangement joins TRBV29-1 to TRBJ1-4, with 7 bases lining up with TRBD1. The CDR3 totals 12 residues. Germline V lookup: CDR1 SQVTM, CDR2 ANQGSEA. The junction had 4 bases not matched to a gene; V was cut back by 7 bases and J by 5 bases. CDR3 amino acids: CSAGTVNEKLFF. The CDR3, as DNA: TGCAGCGCCGGGACAGTGAATGAAAAACTGTTTTTT. Together with reference TRBV29-1 and TRBJ1-4, the CDR3 gives the full variable domain: SAVISQKPSRDICQRGTSLTIQCQVDSQVTMMFWYRQQPGQSLTLIATANQGSEATYESGFVIDKFPISRPNLTFSTLTVSNMSPEDSSIYLCSAGTVNEKLFFGSGTQLSVL.

V and J are TRBV4-1 and TRBJ2-2; D remains ambiguous. The CDR3 spans 16 residues. The V and J ends lost 0 bases and 0 bases respectively, with 8 bases between them. Germline CDR1 MGHRA, CDR2 YSYEKL. The CDR3 sequence: CASSQERTANTGELFF. The CDR3 coding sequence is TGCGCCAGCAGCCAAGAGAGGACGGCGAACACCGGGGAGCTGTTTTTT.

This clonotype appeared many times. The chain has TRBV7-3 and TRBJ1-1; 7 bases fit TRBD1. The germline V gene encodes CDR1 SGHTA and CDR2 FQGTGA. The CDR3 has 14 amino acids. V shed 2 bases and J 5 bases; nucleotides not matched to a gene: 5. DNA for the CDR3: TGTGCCAGCAGCTTAGATAAGGGGGCTACTGAAGCTTTCTTT. This codes for CASSLDKGATEAFF.